Presented here are 16 T cell receptor beta chains from one specimen sequenced in a study of OX40 agonist ivuxolimab in advanced cancers. Clones were read by immunoSEQ multiplex PCR, and TCRdb kept only the in-frame ones, dropping some. In the table there are tens of thousands of clones, about 83% of which are singletons. The sequencing here drew on CD4+ or CD8+ T cells sorted from blood, taken in a trial of the OX40 agonist ivuxolimab. The source of these receptors is an adult with an advanced solid tumor such as melanoma, head and neck, liver or kidney cancer.

This sequence joins TRBV5-1 and TRBJ2-1, with 12 bases lining up with TRBD2. CDR1 is SGHRS and CDR2 is YFSETQ in the germline V gene. There are 13 residues in the CDR3. The ends lost 4 bases at V and 9 bases at J; junction bases unmatched: 2. The CDR3 region has the DNA TGCGCCAGCAGCCCACTAGCGGGGGGTGAGCAGTTCTTC. Its translation: CASSPLAGGEQFF.

V gene TRBV15 combines with J gene TRBJ2-6; perhaps TRBD2 as D (6 bases). V gave up 3 bases and J gave up 2 bases, with 11 bases separating them. Germline CDR1 reads LNHNV; CDR2 reads YYDKDF (reference sequence). The CDR3 covers 16 residues. The CDR3 coding sequence is TGTGCCACCAGCAGTTTGGGGACTCCTGGGGCCAACGTCCTGACTTTC. Translating gives CATSSLGTPGANVLTF. The whole variable domain, filled in from reference TRBV15 and TRBJ2-6, reads DAMVIQNPRYQVTQFGKPVTLSCSQTLNHNVMYWYQQKSSQAPKLLFHYYDKDFNNEADTPDNFQSRRPNTSFCFLDIRSPGLGDTAMYLCATSSLGTPGANVLTFGAGSRLTVL.

This clone showed up just a few times. The CDR3 nucleotides read TGTGCCAGCAGCTTGTTCCCCAGGGGCCGGCCTGGGACAGATACGCAGTATTTT. Protein: CASSLFPRGRPGTDTQYF. The chain couples TRBV7-3 to TRBJ2-3, with D maybe TRBD1 (6 bases). From germline, CDR1 is SGHTA and CDR2 FQGTGA. Trimming stripped 3 bases from V and 3 bases from J, with 22 bases between. The CDR3 loop spans 18 amino acids.

This clone was seen a few times. The chain joins TRBV4-2 to TRBJ2-5, with 8 bases lining up with TRBD2. Germline V gene data show CDR1 as LGHNA and CDR2 as YNFKEQ. With V trimmed by 1 base and J by 5 bases, 18 bases remained unmatched. This CDR3 has 19 residues. The CDR3 sequence is CASSQGNSGALMGLETQYF. In nucleotides, the CDR3 is TGTGCCAGCAGCCAAGGAAATAGCGGGGCTTTGATGGGGTTGGAGACCCAGTACTTC.

J is TRBJ2-2 and V is TRBV7-9; 7 bases map to TRBD2. The CDR3 extends over 16 amino acids. Trimming at V came to 5 bases and at J to 1 base, leaving 7 bases not matched to a gene. From germline, CDR1 is SEHNR and CDR2 FQNEAQ (reference sequence). The CDR3 coding sequence is TGTGCCAGCAGCCAAGGCGGCGGGGGGAACACCGGGGAGCTGTTTTTT. Translation: CASSQGGGGNTGELFF.

V and J are TRBV5-4 and TRBJ1-2; 9 nucleotides align to TRBD1. The germline V gene encodes CDR1 SGHNT and CDR2 YYREEE (reference sequence). This CDR3 has 13 amino acids. V gave up 5 bases and J gave up 8 bases; unmatched junction bases: 7. The DNA of the CDR3 is TGTGCCAGCAGAACGGGACAGGGAGGCGGCTACACCTTC. Amino acids: CASRTGQGGGYTF. The entire variable domain, with the rest obtained from reference TRBV5-4 and TRBJ1-2, is as follows: ETGVTQSPTHLIKTRGQQVTLRCSSQSGHNTVSWYQQALGQGPQFIFQYYREEENGRGNFPPRFSGLQFPNYSSELNVNALELDDSALYLCASRTGQGGGYTFGSGTRLTVV.

The genes are TRBV11-2 and TRBJ2-5; 14 bases are a match to TRBD2. After removal of 5 bases from V and 4 bases from J, the junction contained 9 bases not matched to a gene. The CDR3 is made up of 17 amino acids. Germline V gene sequence: CDR1 SGHAT, CDR2 FQNNGV. The CDR3 region has the DNA TGTGCCAGCAGCCCCGCCCGACTAGCGGGAGGGTTAGAGACCCAGTACTTC. Translated: CASSPARLAGGLETQYF.

This clone was detected only a few times. The chain combines TRBV27 with TRBJ1-5; the D is unclear. Germline CDR1 reads MNHEY; CDR2 reads SMNVEV (reference sequence). This CDR3 has 13 amino acids. V shed 5 bases and J shed 4 bases, with 9 bases lying between them. CDR3 sequence reads: CASSVDINQPQHF. CDR3 bases: TGTGCCAGCAGTGTCGACATAAATCAGCCCCAGCATTTT.

The chain combines TRBV2 with TRBJ2-1; D remains ambiguous. The CDR3 runs 13 residues. Germline values: CDR1 SNHLY, CDR2 FYNNEI. V lost 4 bases and J lost 4, with 8 bases in between. The CDR3 coding sequence is TGTGCCAGCAGTGTCTCGATTTACAATGAGCAGTTCTTC. Its protein product is CASSVSIYNEQFF. Filled out from reference TRBV2 and TRBJ2-1, the complete variable domain reads EPEVTQTPSHQVTQMGQEVILRCVPISNHLYFYWYRQILGQKVEFLVSFYNNEISEKSEIFDDQFSVERPDGSNFTLKIRSTKLEDSAMYFCASSVSIYNEQFFGPGTRLTVL.

A remark on this clone: Germline is not matched at one junction end, which may reflect a read error. V and J are TRBV7-9 and TRBJ1-1; unclear D gene. CDR1 and CDR2 from the germline V gene are SEHNR and FQNEAQ (reference sequence). This CDR3 comprises 13 residues. CDR3: CAGSLEMNTEAFF. As DNA, the CDR3 is TGTGCCGGCAGCTTAGAGATGAACACTGAAGCTTTCTTT. Full variable domain (rest looked up from reference TRBV7-9 and TRBJ1-1): DTGVSQNPRHKITKRGQNVTFRCDPISEHNRLYWYRQTLGQGPEFLTYFQNEAQLEKSRLLSDRFSAERPKGSFSTLEIQRTEQGDSAMYLCAGSLEMNTEAFFGQGTRLTVV.

This clone was seen a few times. J is TRBJ1-2 and V is TRBV18, with D possibly TRBD1 on 5 matching bases. V was cut by 5 bases and J by 2 bases, with 15 bases left in between. The CDR3 covers 15 residues. Germline loops: CDR1 KGHSH, CDR2 LQKENI. The CDR3 is CASSDSAGMNYGYTF. In nucleotides, the CDR3 is TGTGCCAGCTCAGACTCGGCAGGGATGAACTATGGCTACACCTTC.

This chain links TRBV5-1 with TRBJ1-5; tentatively, D is TRBD1 (5 bases). V lost 4 bases and J lost 7, with 18 bases in between. Germline lookup yields CDR1 SGHRS and CDR2 YFSETQ. The CDR3 has 15 amino acids. The CDR3 loop is CASSPAGRVEQPQHF. CDR3 DNA sequence: TGCGCCAGCAGCCCCGCCGGCAGGGTAGAGCAGCCCCAGCATTTT.

The rearrangement joins TRBV18 to TRBJ2-7; D is ambiguous. Germline assignment: CDR1 KGHSH and CDR2 LQKENI. The CDR3 covers 11 residues. The V end lost 2 bases, the J end lost 5 bases, and 4 bases lay between the germline ends. CDR3 sequence (DNA): TGTGCCAGCTCACCAAAGCACGAGCAGTACTTC. This codes for CASSPKHEQYF.

This clone occurred a few times. The chain carries TRBV6-5 and TRBJ2-1; tentative D call: TRBD2 (5 bases). This CDR3 contains 14 residues. The germline V gene encodes CDR1 MNHEY and CDR2 SVGAGI. The germline V and J ends were trimmed by 5 bases and 5 bases, with 13 bases remaining between them. Here the CDR3 DNA reads TGTGCCAGCAGTCGGACTCGTCTCAACAATGAGCAGTTCTTC. Protein sequence: CASSRTRLNNEQFF.

V and J are TRBV19 and TRBJ1-1; D gene ambiguous. This CDR3 is 14 amino acids long. V lost 3 bases and J 5 bases, leaving 13 bases between the germline ends. Germline CDR1 is LNHDA and CDR2 is SQIVND (reference sequence). The CDR3 loop is CASSIGSPGTEAFF. CDR3 sequence (DNA): TGTGCCAGTAGTATTGGGTCCCCGGGGACTGAAGCTTTCTTT.

The V and J genes are TRBV7-9 and TRBJ1-3; a possible D gene is TRBD1 (6 bases). V was trimmed by 5 bases and J by 6 bases, leaving 11 bases between them. Germline V gene data show CDR1 as SEHNR and CDR2 as FQNEAQ (reference sequence). The CDR3 totals 13 residues. CDR3 sequence reads: CASSRDTQNTIYF. The CDR3 DNA reads TGTGCCAGCAGCCGGGACACCCAAAACACCATATATTTT.